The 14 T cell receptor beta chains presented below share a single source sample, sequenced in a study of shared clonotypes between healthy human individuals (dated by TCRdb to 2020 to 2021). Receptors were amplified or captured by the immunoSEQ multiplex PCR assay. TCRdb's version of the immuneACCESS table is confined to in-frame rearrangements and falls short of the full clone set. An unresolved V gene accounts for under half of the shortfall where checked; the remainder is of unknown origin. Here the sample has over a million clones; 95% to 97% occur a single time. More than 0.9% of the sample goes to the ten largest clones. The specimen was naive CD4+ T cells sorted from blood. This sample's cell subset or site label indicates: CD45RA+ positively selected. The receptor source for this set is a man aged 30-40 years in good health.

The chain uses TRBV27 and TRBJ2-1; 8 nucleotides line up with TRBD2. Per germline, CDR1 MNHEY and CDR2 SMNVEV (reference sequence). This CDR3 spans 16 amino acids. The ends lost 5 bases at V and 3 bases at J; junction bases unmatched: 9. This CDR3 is CASSSWIAGHYNEQFF. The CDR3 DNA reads TGTGCCAGCAGTAGCTGGATAGCGGGACACTACAATGAGCAGTTCTTC.

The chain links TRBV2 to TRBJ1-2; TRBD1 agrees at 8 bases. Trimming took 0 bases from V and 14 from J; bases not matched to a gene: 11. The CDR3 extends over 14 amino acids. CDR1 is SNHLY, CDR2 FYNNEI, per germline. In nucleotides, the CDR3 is TGTGCCAGCAGTGAAGCGCTTAGACAGGGGACGGGGACCTTC. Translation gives CASSEALRQGTGTF.

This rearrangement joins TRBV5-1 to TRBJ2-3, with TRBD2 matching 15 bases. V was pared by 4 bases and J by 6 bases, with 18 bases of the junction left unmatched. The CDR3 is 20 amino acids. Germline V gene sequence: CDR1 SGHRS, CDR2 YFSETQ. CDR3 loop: CASSLPRAGRTSGRGDTQYF. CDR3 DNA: TGCGCCAGCAGCCTCCCACGGGCGGGGCGGACTAGCGGGAGGGGTGATACGCAGTATTTT.

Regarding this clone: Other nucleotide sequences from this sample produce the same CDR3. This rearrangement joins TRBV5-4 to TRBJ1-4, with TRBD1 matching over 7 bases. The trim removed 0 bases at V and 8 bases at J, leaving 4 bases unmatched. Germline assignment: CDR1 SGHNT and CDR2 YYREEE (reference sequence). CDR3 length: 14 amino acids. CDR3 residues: CASSLGQGGEKLFF. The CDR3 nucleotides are TGTGCCAGCAGCTTGGGACAGGGTGGAGAAAAACTGTTTTTT.

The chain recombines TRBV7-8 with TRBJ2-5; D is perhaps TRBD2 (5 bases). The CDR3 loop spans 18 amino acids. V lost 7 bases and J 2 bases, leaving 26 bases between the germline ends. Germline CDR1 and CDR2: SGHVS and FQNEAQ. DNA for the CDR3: TGTGCCAGCACCCCAACCGTGGGTCGTGGTAGCGCACAAGAGACCCAGTACTTC. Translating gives CASTPTVGRGSAQETQYF.

The CDR3 DNA sequence: TGTGCCAGCGGGATGGGGGAGACCCAGTACTTC. Its translation is CASGMGETQYF. The chain links TRBV7-3 to TRBJ2-5, with D uncertain. V lost 8 bases to trimming and J lost 5 bases, with 9 bases between them. The CDR3 consists of 11 residues. Germline loops: CDR1 SGHTA, CDR2 FQGTGA.

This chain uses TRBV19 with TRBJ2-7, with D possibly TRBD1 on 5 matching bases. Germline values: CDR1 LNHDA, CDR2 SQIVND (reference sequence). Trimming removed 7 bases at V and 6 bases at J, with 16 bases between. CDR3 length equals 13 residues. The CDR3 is CASKETETGEQYF. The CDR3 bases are TGTGCCAGTAAAGAGACAGAGACCGGCGAGCAGTACTTC. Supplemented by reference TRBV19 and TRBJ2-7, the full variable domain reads DGGITQSPKYLFRKEGQNVTLSCEQNLNHDAMYWYRQDPGQGLRLIYYSQIVNDFQKGDIAEGYSVSREKKESFPLTVTSAQKNPTAFYLCASKETETGEQYFGPGTRLTVT.

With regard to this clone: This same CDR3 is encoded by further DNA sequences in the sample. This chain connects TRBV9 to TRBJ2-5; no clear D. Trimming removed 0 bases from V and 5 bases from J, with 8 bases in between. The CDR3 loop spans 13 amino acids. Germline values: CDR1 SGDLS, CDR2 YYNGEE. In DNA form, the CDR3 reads TGTGCCAGCAGCGTAGGAGTGGAGGAGACCCAGTACTTC. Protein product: CASSVGVEETQYF.

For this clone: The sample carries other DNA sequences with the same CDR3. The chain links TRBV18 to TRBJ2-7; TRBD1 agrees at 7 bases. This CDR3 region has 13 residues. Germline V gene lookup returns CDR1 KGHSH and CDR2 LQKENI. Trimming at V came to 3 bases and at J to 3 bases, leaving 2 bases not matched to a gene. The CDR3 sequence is CASSPGTVYEQYF. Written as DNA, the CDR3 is TGTGCCAGCTCACCCGGGACAGTCTACGAGCAGTACTTC.

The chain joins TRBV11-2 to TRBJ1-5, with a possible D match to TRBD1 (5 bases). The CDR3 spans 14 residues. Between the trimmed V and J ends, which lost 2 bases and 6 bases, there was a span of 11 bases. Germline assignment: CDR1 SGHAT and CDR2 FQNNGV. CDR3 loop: CASSLQGRGQPQHF. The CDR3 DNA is TGTGCCAGCAGCTTACAGGGTCGCGGTCAGCCCCAGCATTTT.

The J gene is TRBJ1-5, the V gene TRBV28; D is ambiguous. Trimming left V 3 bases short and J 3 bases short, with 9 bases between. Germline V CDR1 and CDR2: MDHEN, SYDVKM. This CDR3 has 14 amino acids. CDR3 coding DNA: TGTGCCAGCAGTTTCAACAGTTTCAATCAGCCCCAGCATTTT. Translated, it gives CASSFNSFNQPQHF.

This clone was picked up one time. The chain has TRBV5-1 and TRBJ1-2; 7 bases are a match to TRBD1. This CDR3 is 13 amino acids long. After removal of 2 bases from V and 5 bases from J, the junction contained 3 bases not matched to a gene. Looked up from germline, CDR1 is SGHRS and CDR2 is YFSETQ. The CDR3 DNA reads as TGCGCCAGCAGCTTAACACAGGGGTATGGCTACACCTTC. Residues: CASSLTQGYGYTF.

The CDR3 DNA follows: TGTGCCTGGAGTGTAGCGGGGGATCAGCCCCAGCATTTT. This sequence encodes CAWSVAGDQPQHF. The V call is TRBV30, the J call TRBJ1-5, with D perhaps matching TRBD1 (5 bases). Trimming took 0 bases from V and 5 from J, leaving 8 bases between them. The CDR3 contains 13 residues. The V gene's germline CDR1 is GTSNPN and CDR2 SVGIG (reference sequence).

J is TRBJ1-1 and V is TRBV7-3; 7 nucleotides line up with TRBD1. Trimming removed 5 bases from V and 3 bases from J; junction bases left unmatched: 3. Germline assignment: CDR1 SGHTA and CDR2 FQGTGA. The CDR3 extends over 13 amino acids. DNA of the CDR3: TGTGCCAGCAGCCCGACAGGGTACACTGAAGCTTTCTTT. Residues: CASSPTGYTEAFF.